One sample yielded the 25 T cell receptor beta chains listed below, sequenced in a study of T cell responses to AZD1222 COVID-19 vaccine. TCRdb's copy holds only in-frame clones and misses some; the assay was immunoSEQ multiplex PCR. This sample has around 80,000 clones, with 85% to 95% found just once. This specimen consisted of peripheral blood, obtained 28 days after the second AZD1222 dose. The source is an adult who received the AZD1222 COVID-19 vaccine.

V usage is TRBV6-5 and J usage is TRBJ1-2; D possibly corresponds to TRBD1 (5 bases). V lost 7 bases to trimming and J lost 7 bases, with 13 bases between them. Germline CDR1 reads MNHEY; CDR2 reads SVGAGI. This CDR3 is 12 amino acids long. The CDR3 protein is CASMMTRGGYTF. DNA of the CDR3: TGTGCCAGCATGATGACGAGGGGTGGCTACACCTTC.

The rearrangement links TRBV4-3 to TRBJ2-7; D is unclear. CDR3 length: 14 residues. Germline CDR1 is LGHNA and CDR2 is YSLEER. Trimming removed 5 bases at V and 0 bases at J, with 11 bases between. CDR3 nucleotides: TGCGCCAGCAGCGTACAGTCTAGCTCCTACGAGCAGTACTTC. Translation: CASSVQSSSYEQYF.

Only one count was recorded for this clone. This chain joins TRBV25-1 and TRBJ1-4, with a tentative D call TRBD1 (6 bases). Germline V lookup: CDR1 MGHDK, CDR2 SYGVNS. The V gene lost 5 bases and the J gene lost 8 bases, with 18 bases spanning the gap. The CDR3 extends over 15 amino acids. The CDR3 nucleotides read TGTGCCAGCAGTTCCTATCGGGGGGCTCGAGAAAAACTGTTTTTT. It encodes CASSSYRGAREKLFF.

This sequence joins TRBV5-1 and TRBJ1-2, with 12 bases identical to TRBD1. With 4 bases clipped from V and 8 bases from J, the junction kept 6 bases outside the gene matches. The CDR3 length is 14 residues. CDR1 SGHRS and CDR2 YFSETQ come from the germline V gene. Here the CDR3 DNA reads TGCGCCAGCAGCGAAGGGACAGGGGGCGCGGGCTACACCTTC. As protein: CASSEGTGGAGYTF. Drawing the rest from reference TRBV5-1 and TRBJ1-2, the complete variable domain is KAGVTQTPRYLIKTRGQQVTLSCSPISGHRSVSWYQQTPGQGLQFLFEYFSETQRNKGNFPGRFSGRQFSNSRSEMNVSTLELGDSALYLCASSEGTGGAGYTFGSGTRLTVV.

The genes are TRBV29-1 and TRBJ2-1; 15 nucleotides align to TRBD2. The CDR3 runs to 13 residues. CDR1 and CDR2 (germline): SQVTM, ANQGSEA. The J segment lost 6 bases and the V segment lost 7 bases, leaving 1 base of the junction unmatched. The CDR3 protein is CSGGLAGGNEQFF. DNA for the CDR3: TGCAGCGGGGGACTAGCGGGAGGCAATGAGCAGTTCTTC.

In its sample, this clone was seen once. The chain recombines TRBV28 with TRBJ2-7, with D tentatively TRBD2 (5 bases). The CDR3 contains 15 residues. Germline V gene data show CDR1 as MDHEN and CDR2 as SYDVKM. Trimming shortened V by 6 bases and J by 3 bases, and 18 bases separated the two germline ends. The CDR3 DNA reads as TGTGCCAGCAGCCCTCCGGGCGGGCCCAACTACGAGCAGTACTTC. Residues: CASSPPGGPNYEQYF.

This clone was observed a few times. This rearrangement joins TRBV4-2 to TRBJ2-5; tentatively, D is TRBD2 (5 bases). The germline V and J ends were trimmed by 0 bases and 0 bases, with 17 bases remaining between them. From germline, CDR1 is LGHNA and CDR2 YNFKEQ. The CDR3 is 18 amino acids. The CDR3 protein is CASSQEVRGSPYQETQYF. CDR3 coding DNA: TGTGCCAGCAGCCAAGAAGTTCGAGGGAGCCCGTACCAAGAGACCCAGTACTTC.

The gene calls are TRBV21-1 and TRBJ2-2; TRBD1 was called by the table and not checked on the DNA. TRBV21-1 is designated a pseudogene. The CDR3 length is 16 residues. For the CDR3, the DNA is TGTGCCAGCAGCACCCTAGGGGGCGAAGGCACCGGGGAGCTGTTTTTT. Its translation: CASSTLGGEGTGELFF.

The J gene is TRBJ2-7, the V gene TRBV6-1; 8 positions match TRBD2. The ends lost 0 bases at V and 6 bases at J; junction bases unmatched: 4. CDR1 and CDR2 (germline): MNHNS, SASEGT. This CDR3 has 14 amino acids. CDR3 nucleotides: TGTGCCAGCAGTGAAGCGCCCGGGAGGGGCGAGCAGTACTTC. Translation gives CASSEAPGRGEQYF.

The chain couples TRBV7-9 to TRBJ2-2, with TRBD2 identical over 7 bases. V trimming: 1 base; J trimming: 6 bases; junction bases outside the gene matches: 5. The germline V gene has CDR1 SEHNR and CDR2 FQNEAQ (reference sequence). The CDR3 is 15 amino acids. CDR3 sequence (DNA): TGTGCCAGCAGCTTAGGAGGGAGGGCCGCCGGGGAGCTGTTTTTT. Translation gives CASSLGGRAAGELFF.

This chain links TRBV10-3 with TRBJ1-6; 8 nucleotides match TRBD1. Per the germline V gene, CDR1 is ENHRY and CDR2 is SYGVKD. CDR3 length: 14 residues. V shed 4 bases, J shed 6 bases, and the junction held 2 bases outside the gene matches. CDR3 nucleotides: TGTGCCATCAGTGGGGACAGGAGTAATTCACCCCTCCACTTT. It codes for CAISGDRSNSPLHF.

The rearrangement uses TRBV2 and TRBJ1-3; D unresolved. The CDR3 covers 15 residues. Germline loops: CDR1 SNHLY, CDR2 FYNNEI. Trimming left V 4 bases short and J 1 base short, with 11 bases between. The CDR3 spells CASSVAGSSGNTIYF. Here the CDR3 DNA reads TGTGCCAGCAGTGTGGCGGGCTCTTCTGGAAACACCATATATTTT.

This chain joins TRBV27 and TRBJ2-1; 8 nucleotides line up with TRBD2. Germline V gives CDR1 MNHEY, CDR2 SMNVEV (reference sequence). The CDR3 is made up of 15 amino acids. V lost 5 bases and J lost 2; bases outside the gene matches: 5. Written as DNA, the CDR3 is TGTGCCAGCAGTCCCGGGAGGGCCCCCTACAATGAGCAGTTCTTC. Translating gives CASSPGRAPYNEQFF.

This clone was seen once. The rearrangement joins TRBV2 to TRBJ2-2, with a tentative D call TRBD2 (5 bases). The CDR3 has 14 amino acids. V was clipped by 2 bases and J by 3 bases, with 7 bases between them. The V gene's germline CDR1 is SNHLY and CDR2 FYNNEI. The CDR3 DNA reads as TGTGCCAGCAGTGAAAGCGGCCACACCGGGGAGCTGTTTTTT. Translation gives CASSESGHTGELFF.

The V and J genes are TRBV5-1 and TRBJ1-3; D is perhaps TRBD1 (5 bases). V lost 4 bases and J 6 bases, leaving 11 bases between the germline ends. CDR3 length equals 13 residues. Looked up from germline, CDR1 is SGHRS and CDR2 is YFSETQ. CDR3: CASSPRDANTIYF. In DNA form, the CDR3 reads TGCGCCAGCAGCCCCCGGGACGCAAACACCATATATTTT.

V is TRBV7-2 and J is TRBJ1-2, with D possibly being TRBD1 (5 bases). The CDR3 sequence is 14 residues long. The germline gives CDR1 SGHTA, CDR2 FQGNSA. Trimming shortened V by 5 bases and J by 2 bases, and 12 bases separated the two germline ends. CDR3 sequence: CASSRRDSNYGYTF. The DNA of the CDR3 is TGTGCCAGCAGCCGCAGGGATTCCAACTATGGCTACACCTTC.

This rearrangement joins TRBV5-1 to TRBJ2-5, with 12 bases aligning to TRBD1. Germline loops: CDR1 SGHRS, CDR2 YFSETQ. With 3 bases clipped from V and 5 bases from J, the junction kept 8 bases outside the gene matches. This CDR3 comprises 16 residues. The CDR3 reads CASSSGTGGSLETQYF. Here the CDR3 DNA reads TGCGCCAGCAGCTCCGGGACAGGGGGCAGTTTGGAGACCCAGTACTTC.

In its sample, this clone was seen a few times. V gene TRBV2 combines with J gene TRBJ1-2; weak D call: TRBD1 (5 bases). Trimming took off 9 bases at V and 4 bases at J, with 15 bases between the two ends. Germline CDR1 SNHLY, CDR2 FYNNEI. The CDR3 totals 13 residues. The CDR3 region has the DNA TGTGCCAGTTTGACAGATATCTCCTATGGCTACACCTTC. It encodes CASLTDISYGYTF.

In this sample, this clone turned up once. CDR3 in DNA: TGCAGCGTTGATCTCCGGAAGGGCTACACCTTC. This codes for CSVDLRKGYTF. This chain joins TRBV29-1 and TRBJ1-2, with D hard to call. V was pared by 3 bases and J by 8 bases, with 10 bases between. Germline assignment: CDR1 SQVTM and CDR2 ANQGSEA. The CDR3 extends over 11 amino acids.

The chain is built from TRBV7-9 and TRBJ1-4, with TRBD1 as a possible D gene (5 bases). CDR1 is SEHNR, CDR2 FQNEAQ, per germline (reference sequence). V lost 0 bases, J lost 2 bases, and 7 bases lay in between. The CDR3 spans 15 residues. Here the CDR3 DNA reads TGTGCCAGCAGCTTAGCGACAGAGACTAATGAAAAACTGTTTTTT. This codes for CASSLATETNEKLFF.

The V and J genes are TRBV10-3 and TRBJ2-2; possible D gene TRBD2, 5 bases. The CDR3 runs 13 residues. Per the germline V gene, CDR1 is ENHRY and CDR2 is SYGVKD. V was pared by 5 bases and J by 7 bases, with 11 bases between. The CDR3 DNA is TGTGCCATCAGTCGAGAGGGCGGCGGGGAGCTGTTTTTT. It is translated as CAISREGGGELFF.

V usage is TRBV3-1 (or the pseudogene TRBV3-2) and J usage is TRBJ2-7; D uncertain. Between the trimmed V and J ends, which lost 0 bases and 3 bases, there was a span of 9 bases. Per germline, CDR1 LGHDT and CDR2 YNNKEL (reference sequence). This CDR3 contains 14 residues. The CDR3 DNA is TGTGCCAGCAGCCAAGACCATGGCCTCTACGAGCAGTACTTC. Its protein is CASSQDHGLYEQYF.

The chain combines TRBV19 with TRBJ1-6, with a possible D match to TRBD1 (5 bases). Germline V gene data show CDR1 as LNHDA and CDR2 as SQIVND (reference sequence). The CDR3 spans 13 residues. Trimming cost V 7 bases and J 10 bases, with 14 bases left between them. CDR3 DNA sequence: TGTGCCAGTAAACCCGGCGGGGGGTCACCCCTCCACTTT. Its translation: CASKPGGGSPLHF.

The chain couples TRBV28 to TRBJ2-3; perhaps TRBD1 as D (6 bases). Germline V CDR1 and CDR2: MDHEN, SYDVKM. This CDR3 spans 14 amino acids. Trimming shortened V by 4 bases and J by 2 bases, and 10 bases separated the two germline ends. CDR3: CASSSRTVTDTQYF. The DNA of the CDR3 is TGTGCCAGCAGTTCTCGGACAGTCACAGATACGCAGTATTTT.

The table lists this clone with a count of one. The J gene is TRBJ1-6, the V gene TRBV23-1, with TRBD1 as a possible D gene (6 bases). TRBV23-1 is marked as an open reading frame, function uncertain. This CDR3 has 16 amino acids. Trimming stripped 3 bases from V and 2 bases from J, with 11 bases between. CDR3: CASSQTRTAYNSPLHF. The CDR3 coding sequence is TGCGCCAGCAGTCAGACAAGGACAGCCTATAATTCACCCCTCCACTTT.